This record looks at one T cell receptor beta chain sequence and its context. The data were obtained in a study of control samples from healthy donors and cancer patients. The CDR3 is 14 amino acids. Germline CDR1 is MNHEY and CDR2 is SMNVEV (reference sequence). The V end was cut by 6 bases, the J end by 4 bases, with 12 bases between. Sequencing was performed with immunoSEQ multiplex PCR; in TCRdb, only in-frame clones are kept and a portion is missing. Of about 28,000 clones in the sample, 91% are singletons; the top ten hold 9.5% to 15%. The receptor was derived from a man aged 50 to 59 with lung cancer. The specimen sequenced was PBMCs. V gene TRBV27 combines with J gene TRBJ2-2, with D perhaps being TRBD1 or TRBD2 (5 bases each). The CDR3 spells CASRLRGFTGELFF. CDR3 nucleotides: TGTGCCAGCAGACTCCGGGGCTTCACCGGGGAGCTGTTTTTT.